This T cell receptor beta chain was profiled in a study of identical twins. Findings and caveats of the study: Within cord blood, abundant beta clonotypes carried fewer insertions, but memory repertoires showed no such trend.

Notes on this clonotype: Its antigen is still unknown.

cDNA carried unique molecular identifiers, and a universal primer site was added by template switching. TCRdb used MiXCR to reprocess the 5' RACE reads, holding one entry per CDR3 protein. The repertoire consists of some 500,000 distinct CDR3 sequences, with roughly a fifth occurring once and the leading ten covering about 0.91%. This sample also belongs to another study, concerning T cells expressing NK-cell markers. This second study says: Among eight sequenced donors, seven carried HCMV seropositivity while one was seronegative. Of the CD8+ T cells in five or six donors, roughly 1.0-7.5% belonged to dominant NKG2C+ clonotypes.

Material for sequencing was CD4+ T cells sorted from blood. The sequence was collected from a woman in her late teens or twenties in good health.

CDR3 sequence reads: CASSVSPRGEEGETQYF. CDR3 bases: TGTGCCAGCAGCGTTAGCCCTAGGGGGGAGGAAGGAGAGACCCAGTACTTC. The V call is TRBV9, the J call TRBJ2-5; TRBD1 or TRBD2 may be the D gene (6 bases each). The germline V gene encodes CDR1 SGDLS and CDR2 YYNGEE. The CDR3 runs to 17 residues. V was trimmed by 2 bases and J by 4 bases, leaving 21 bases between them.